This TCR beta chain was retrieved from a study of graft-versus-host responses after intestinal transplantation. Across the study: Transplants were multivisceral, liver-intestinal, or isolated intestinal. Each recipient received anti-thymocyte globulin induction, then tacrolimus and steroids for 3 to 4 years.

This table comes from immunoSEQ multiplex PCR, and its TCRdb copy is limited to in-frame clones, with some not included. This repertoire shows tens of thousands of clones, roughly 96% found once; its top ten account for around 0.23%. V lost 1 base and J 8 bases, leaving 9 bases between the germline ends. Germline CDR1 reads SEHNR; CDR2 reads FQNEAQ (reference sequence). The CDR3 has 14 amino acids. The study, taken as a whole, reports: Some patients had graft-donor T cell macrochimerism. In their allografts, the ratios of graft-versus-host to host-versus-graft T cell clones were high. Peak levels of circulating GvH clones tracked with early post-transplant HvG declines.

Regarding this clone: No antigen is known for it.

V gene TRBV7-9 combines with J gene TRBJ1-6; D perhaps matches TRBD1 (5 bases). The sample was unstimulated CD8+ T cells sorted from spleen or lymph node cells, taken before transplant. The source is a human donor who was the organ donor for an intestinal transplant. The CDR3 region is CASSLVRGDSPLHF. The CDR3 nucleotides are TGTGCCAGCAGCTTAGTACGAGGGGATTCACCCCTCCACTTT.